Sequencing of this TCR beta chain was carried out in a study of blood T cell repertoires in COVID-19. At the level of the study: The cDNA or gDNA used as material had been derived from T cells, B-cell-depleted T cells, or PBMCs.

Residents of over 20 US areas, aged roughly 18 to 89 years, made up the participants. Shortly before study entry, within 2 weeks, exposed participants had met a COVID-19 case. The germline CDR1 and CDR2 sequences are SGHRS and YFSETQ. V lost 0 bases, J lost 2 bases, and 14 bases stayed unmatched. This CDR3 is 19 amino acids long. As handled by the study authors: Amplification with reference gene primers provided the estimates of nucleated cell counts. The repertoire was sequenced with immunoSEQ multiplex PCR; TCRdb's copy has only in-frame clones and lacks some. V, J and clone size are taken as reported in that table, and D and trimming were inferred from the DNA itself. The sample carries about 150,000 clones, 80% to 85% recorded once.

J is TRBJ2-3 and V is TRBV5-1; the match to TRBD1 covers 8 bases. Specimen: PBMCs or T cells enriched from blood (not recorded which). This TCR derives from a man between 65 and 80 years old who had been exposed to COVID-19. The CDR3 DNA sequence: TGCGCCAGCAGCTTGGGACAAACTTACAGGGGGAAACTCACAGATACGCAGTATTTT. The encoded protein is CASSLGQTYRGKLTDTQYF.